This T cell receptor beta chain was captured in a study of CDR3 diversity in severe acne. In TCRdb, the PCR reads were re-called with MiXCR into one record per CDR3 protein. The sample shows more than 80,000 distinct CDR3 sequences, approximately 49% of them seen only once. Source material: blood. The sequence was collected from a male donor with severe acne vulgaris.

The CDR3 reads CASTWGLTYEQYF. CDR3 DNA: TGCGCCAGCACGTGGGGACTCACCTACGAGCAGTACTTC. The rearrangement links TRBV10-2 to TRBJ2-7, with D perhaps matching TRBD2 (6 bases). Germline values: CDR1 WSHSY, CDR2 SAAADI. Trimming pared 7 bases from V and 2 bases from J, leaving 12 bases between. The CDR3 is made up of 13 amino acids.